This entry lists 5 T cell receptor beta chains sequenced from one sample in a study of T cells in localized non-small cell lung cancer. Clones were sequenced by immunoSEQ multiplex PCR, and TCRdb holds only the in-frame ones, with some missing. The sample includes some 38,000 clones, around 86% seen only once; the top ten take around 6%. The sequencing used peripheral blood mononuclear cells, collected before any cancer treatment. The receptors come from a male donor at least 60 years old with stage II lung adenocarcinoma.

The chain has TRBV6-5 and TRBJ1-2; D unclear. V lost 4 bases, J lost 2 bases, and 8 bases lay in between. Germline CDR1 reads MNHEY; CDR2 reads SVGAGI. The CDR3 loop spans 13 amino acids. The CDR3 nucleotides read TGTGCCAGCAGTTCCGGACTAAACTATGGCTACACCTTC. Its protein product is CASSSGLNYGYTF.

This rearrangement joins TRBV7-3 to TRBJ2-7, with D perhaps TRBD2 (6 bases). The CDR3 contains 13 residues. V lost 2 bases, J lost 6 bases, and 11 bases lay in between. From germline, CDR1 is SGHTA and CDR2 FQGTGA. The CDR3 bases are TGTGCCAGCAGCTTAGCGGAGGGCCTCGAGCAGTACTTC. Its protein product is CASSLAEGLEQYF.

This rearrangement joins TRBV27 to TRBJ1-1; no definite D call. Trimming removed 6 bases at V and 2 bases at J, with 16 bases between. The CDR3 has 15 amino acids. Looked up from germline, CDR1 is MNHEY and CDR2 is SMNVEV (reference sequence). CDR3 coding DNA: TGTGCCAGCAGCTCCCCCCCTGGACTAAACACTGAAGCTTTCTTT. It specifies CASSSPPGLNTEAFF.

The chain uses TRBV7-9 and TRBJ2-7; no clear D. The CDR3 is 14 amino acids. Trimming removed 2 bases from V and 5 bases from J, with 13 bases in between. From germline, CDR1 is SEHNR and CDR2 FQNEAQ (reference sequence). The CDR3 loop reads CASSLILGGDEQYF. In DNA form, the CDR3 reads TGTGCCAGCAGCTTAATCCTTGGCGGAGACGAGCAGTACTTC.

On this clone: At one of its ends the junction is not consistent with the germline gene, which may arise from a read error. The V call is TRBV11-2, the J call TRBJ2-7; tentatively, D is TRBD1 (5 bases). The CDR3 spans 13 residues. Per germline, CDR1 SGHAT and CDR2 FQNNGV. The CDR3 DNA follows: TGTGCCAGCCGCTTCGACAGAAACTACGAGCAGTACTTC. Amino acids: CASRFDRNYEQYF.